Listed below are T cell receptor beta chains from one sample, sequenced in a study of blood T cell repertoires in COVID-19. TCRdb's table, derived via immunoSEQ multiplex PCR, lists solely in-frame clones and lacks some. The sample records roughly 250,000 clones, more than 75% being singletons. The material sequenced was peripheral blood. These receptors were taken from a woman aged 40 to 50 who had recovered from COVID-19. Both conserved end residues are part of each CDR3. Fields, in order: D gene, clone size, V gene, J gene, CDR3 protein, CDR3 DNA. The D gene is left open where the match is weak. The listing skips clone size in some rows; elsewhere it reads once, few, many or a size class.

d_call: TRBD1; clone_size: -; v_call: TRBV7-2; j_call: TRBJ1-2; cdr3_aa: CASSPLRGPTPRGYTF; cdr3_nt: TGTGCCAGCAGCCCACTTAGGGGGCCTACCCCTAGGGGCTACACCTTC
d_call: -; clone_size: -; v_call: TRBV7-9; j_call: TRBJ1-1; cdr3_aa: CASSPRDTNTEAFF; cdr3_nt: TGTGCCAGCTCCCCCCGGGACACGAACACTGAAGCTTTCTTT
d_call: TRBD1; clone_size: -; v_call: TRBV4-1; j_call: TRBJ2-7; cdr3_aa: CASSQEFGTGTEQYF; cdr3_nt: TGCGCCAGCAGCCAAGAATTCGGGACAGGGACCGAGCAGTACTTC
d_call: TRBD2; clone_size: -; v_call: TRBV5-5; j_call: TRBJ2-1; cdr3_aa: CASSARGLAGVLNEQFF; cdr3_nt: TGTGCCAGCAGCGCACGGGGACTAGCGGGAGTCCTCAATGAGCAGTTCTTC
d_call: TRBD2; clone_size: once; v_call: TRBV5-4; j_call: TRBJ2-1; cdr3_aa: CASSTGLAEYNEQFF; cdr3_nt: TGTGCCAGCAGCACCGGACTAGCGGAATACAATGAGCAGTTCTTC
d_call: -; clone_size: -; v_call: TRBV29-1; j_call: TRBJ1-3; cdr3_aa: CSGAPAAGNTIYF; cdr3_nt: TGCAGCGGAGCCCCGGCGGCTGGAAACACCATATATTTT
d_call: -; clone_size: -; v_call: TRBV21-1; j_call: TRBJ2-3; cdr3_aa: CASSNGRPRGNDPDTQYF; cdr3_nt: TGTGCCAGCAGCAACGGCCGCCCCCGGGGGAACGATCCAGATACGCAGTATTTT
d_call: -; clone_size: -; v_call: TRBV6-2/TRBV6-3; j_call: TRBJ2-7; cdr3_aa: CASSYTRVLDSYEQYF; cdr3_nt: TGTGCCAGCAGTTACACCAGGGTGCTCGACTCCTACGAGCAGTACTTC
d_call: TRBD1; clone_size: -; v_call: TRBV7-9; j_call: TRBJ1-2; cdr3_aa: CASSPDRAGYTF; cdr3_nt: TGTGCCAGCAGCCCGGACAGGGCTGGCTACACCTTC
d_call: -; clone_size: -; v_call: TRBV15; j_call: TRBJ2-1; cdr3_aa: CATSGRRGSGNEQFF; cdr3_nt: TGTGCCACCAGCGGTCGTAGGGGGAGCGGCAATGAGCAGTTCTTC
d_call: -; clone_size: -; v_call: TRBV5-5; j_call: TRBJ2-2; cdr3_aa: CASSSSASGELFF; cdr3_nt: TGTGCCAGCAGTAGTAGTGCTTCCGGGGAGCTGTTTTTT
d_call: -; clone_size: -; v_call: TRBV24-1; j_call: TRBJ2-1; cdr3_aa: CATGDSLYNEQFF; cdr3_nt: TGTGCCACCGGAGACAGTCTGTACAATGAGCAGTTCTTC
d_call: -; clone_size: -; v_call: TRBV4-3; j_call: TRBJ2-3; cdr3_aa: CASSQGHRSGTDTQYF; cdr3_nt: TGCGCCAGCAGCCAAGGGCACAGGAGCGGCACAGATACGCAGTATTTT
d_call: TRBD2; clone_size: -; v_call: TRBV2; j_call: TRBJ2-3; cdr3_aa: CASLSLGLAGRTANTDTQYF; cdr3_nt: TGTGCCAGCCTTAGCCTGGGGCTAGCGGGGAGGACCGCCAACACAGATACGCAGTATTTT
d_call: TRBD2; clone_size: -; v_call: TRBV11-3; j_call: TRBJ2-7; cdr3_aa: CASSSGGRPYEQYF; cdr3_nt: TGTGCCAGCAGCTCGGGGGGGAGACCCTACGAGCAGTACTTC
d_call: TRBD2; clone_size: -; v_call: TRBV2; j_call: TRBJ2-1; cdr3_aa: CASSHRTSGTYNEQFF; cdr3_nt: TGTGCCAGCAGCCATAGGACTAGCGGAACCTACAATGAGCAGTTCTTC
d_call: TRBD2; clone_size: -; v_call: TRBV19; j_call: TRBJ2-3; cdr3_aa: CASSSPWASGMGTQYF; cdr3_nt: TGTGCCAGTAGTAGTCCCTGGGCTAGCGGGATGGGTACGCAGTATTTT
d_call: -; clone_size: -; v_call: TRBV30; j_call: TRBJ2-1; cdr3_aa: CAWSVRWGPIPSDEQFF; cdr3_nt: TGTGCCTGGAGTGTTCGTTGGGGGCCTATACCCTCCGATGAGCAGTTCTTC
d_call: -; clone_size: -; v_call: TRBV7-2; j_call: TRBJ1-2; cdr3_aa: CASSLGRQVLRRNNYGYTF; cdr3_nt: TGTGCCAGCAGCTTAGGAAGACAGGTTCTCCGGAGAAATAACTATGGCTACACCTTC
d_call: -; clone_size: -; v_call: TRBV9; j_call: TRBJ2-2; cdr3_aa: CASSTRTANTGELFF; cdr3_nt: TGTGCCAGCAGTACCCGGACTGCGAACACCGGGGAGCTGTTTTTT
d_call: TRBD2; clone_size: -; v_call: TRBV10-3; j_call: TRBJ2-1; cdr3_aa: CAISPGLADNEQFF; cdr3_nt: TGTGCCATCAGCCCGGGACTAGCGGACAATGAGCAGTTCTTC
d_call: -; clone_size: -; v_call: TRBV7-9; j_call: TRBJ1-2; cdr3_aa: CASSLDLRVRYGYTF; cdr3_nt: TGTGCCAGCAGCTTAGACCTCAGGGTTCGCTATGGCTACACCTTC
d_call: -; clone_size: -; v_call: TRBV27; j_call: TRBJ1-2; cdr3_aa: CASSLGAGGGNGYTF; cdr3_nt: TGTGCCAGCAGTTTAGGGGCGGGGGGCGGCAATGGCTACACCTTC
d_call: TRBD1; clone_size: -; v_call: TRBV7-2; j_call: TRBJ1-3; cdr3_aa: CASSLGGTGGRDTIYF; cdr3_nt: TGTGCCAGCAGCTTAGGCGGGACAGGGGGTCGTGACACCATATATTTT
d_call: -; clone_size: once; v_call: TRBV30; j_call: TRBJ1-1; cdr3_aa: CAWSAAEAFF; cdr3_nt: TGTGCCTGGAGTGCAGCTGAAGCTTTCTTT
d_call: TRBD2; clone_size: once; v_call: TRBV13; j_call: TRBJ2-5; cdr3_aa: CASSLGGLPGETQYF; cdr3_nt: TGTGCCAGCAGCTTAGGGGGACTACCTGGGGAGACCCAGTACTTC
d_call: TRBD2; clone_size: -; v_call: TRBV27; j_call: TRBJ2-7; cdr3_aa: CASSLLAGAEEQYF; cdr3_nt: TGTGCCAGCAGTTTGCTAGCGGGAGCGGAAGAGCAGTACTTC
d_call: TRBD1; clone_size: -; v_call: TRBV5-4; j_call: TRBJ2-7; cdr3_aa: CASSLEAGGSPTEQYF; cdr3_nt: TGTGCCAGCAGCTTGGAGGCAGGGGGTTCTCCTACCGAGCAGTACTTC
d_call: -; clone_size: -; v_call: TRBV15; j_call: TRBJ1-1; cdr3_aa: CATSREGGTEAFF; cdr3_nt: TGTGCCACCAGCAGGGAGGGGGGGACTGAAGCTTTCTTT
d_call: TRBD2; clone_size: -; v_call: TRBV7-3; j_call: TRBJ2-2; cdr3_aa: CASSLTSGANTGELFF; cdr3_nt: TGTGCCAGCAGCTTGACTAGCGGGGCGAACACCGGGGAGCTGTTTTTT
d_call: TRBD2; clone_size: -; v_call: TRBV5-1; j_call: TRBJ2-1; cdr3_aa: CASSAGLGSYNEQFF; cdr3_nt: TGCGCCAGCAGCGCCGGACTAGGGTCCTACAATGAGCAGTTCTTC
d_call: TRBD2; clone_size: -; v_call: TRBV5-5; j_call: TRBJ2-5; cdr3_aa: CASSFGRASGSRETQYF; cdr3_nt: TGTGCCAGCAGCTTTGGGAGGGCTAGCGGGAGTCGGGAGACCCAGTACTTC
d_call: -; clone_size: -; v_call: TRBV4-2; j_call: TRBJ2-3; cdr3_aa: CASSHSGRGRGADTQYF; cdr3_nt: TGTGCCAGCAGCCACTCGGGGCGGGGCAGGGGGGCAGATACGCAGTATTTT
d_call: TRBD1; clone_size: -; v_call: TRBV6-5; j_call: TRBJ1-5; cdr3_aa: CASSSRDRGRQPQHF; cdr3_nt: TGTGCCAGCAGTTCCCGGGACAGGGGGCGGCAGCCCCAGCATTTT
d_call: -; clone_size: -; v_call: TRBV18; j_call: TRBJ1-1; cdr3_aa: CASSPYQSRVAEAFF; cdr3_nt: TGTGCCAGCTCACCCTATCAGAGCCGGGTCGCTGAAGCTTTCTTT
d_call: TRBD1; clone_size: -; v_call: TRBV2; j_call: TRBJ2-1; cdr3_aa: CASEGQLYNEQFF; cdr3_nt: TGTGCCAGCGAGGGACAGCTCTACAATGAGCAGTTCTTC
d_call: -; clone_size: -; v_call: TRBV13; j_call: TRBJ2-7; cdr3_aa: CASTNLGEQYF; cdr3_nt: TGTGCCAGCACGAACCTCGGTGAGCAGTACTTC
d_call: -; clone_size: -; v_call: TRBV27; j_call: TRBJ2-1; cdr3_aa: CASSPDGYREGQEFF; cdr3_nt: TGTGCCAGCAGTCCCGACGGGTACCGGGAAGGTCAGGAGTTCTTC
d_call: -; clone_size: -; v_call: TRBV5-1; j_call: TRBJ2-7; cdr3_aa: CASSTLGGAYEQYF; cdr3_nt: TGCGCCAGCAGTACCCTGGGGGGTGCCTACGAGCAGTACTTC
d_call: -; clone_size: -; v_call: TRBV5-4; j_call: TRBJ2-3; cdr3_aa: CASSFNQGTDTQYF; cdr3_nt: TGTGCCAGCAGCTTCAATCAGGGCACAGATACGCAGTATTTT
d_call: -; clone_size: -; v_call: TRBV30; j_call: TRBJ1-6; cdr3_aa: CAWSVSGGGGGSPLHF; cdr3_nt: TGTGCCTGGAGTGTGTCCGGGGGCGGGGGGGGTTCACCCCTCCACTTT
d_call: TRBD1; clone_size: -; v_call: TRBV19; j_call: TRBJ2-7; cdr3_aa: CASSRIIGQGAGQYF; cdr3_nt: TGTGCCAGTAGTAGGATCATCGGGCAGGGGGCCGGGCAGTACTTC
d_call: -; clone_size: -; v_call: TRBV29-1; j_call: TRBJ2-7; cdr3_aa: CSVEGQTYEQYF; cdr3_nt: TGCAGCGTTGAAGGACAGACTTACGAGCAGTACTTC
d_call: TRBD1; clone_size: -; v_call: TRBV18; j_call: TRBJ1-2; cdr3_aa: CASSPGRGAYGYTF; cdr3_nt: TGTGCCAGCTCACCCGGCAGGGGGGCCTATGGCTACACCTTC
d_call: -; clone_size: -; v_call: TRBV7-2; j_call: TRBJ2-7; cdr3_aa: CASSLGGLGVAEQYF; cdr3_nt: TGTGCCAGCAGCTTAGGGGGACTGGGGGTGGCCGAGCAGTACTTC
d_call: TRBD2; clone_size: -; v_call: TRBV2; j_call: TRBJ2-5; cdr3_aa: CASSGTSGYQETQYF; cdr3_nt: TGTGCCAGCAGTGGGACTAGCGGGTACCAAGAGACCCAGTACTTC
d_call: -; clone_size: -; v_call: TRBV30; j_call: TRBJ2-5; cdr3_aa: CAWSGAQETQYF; cdr3_nt: TGTGCCTGGAGTGGAGCCCAAGAGACCCAGTACTTC
d_call: TRBD2; clone_size: -; v_call: TRBV3-1/TRBV3-2; j_call: TRBJ2-5; cdr3_aa: CASSQVVGSGSQETQYF; cdr3_nt: TGTGCCAGCAGCCAAGTAGTAGGTAGCGGGAGCCAAGAGACCCAGTACTTC
d_call: -; clone_size: -; v_call: TRBV27; j_call: TRBJ2-1; cdr3_aa: CASSFRSYNEQFF; cdr3_nt: TGTGCCAGCAGTTTCAGGTCCTACAATGAGCAGTTCTTC
d_call: TRBD1; clone_size: once; v_call: TRBV7-3; j_call: TRBJ2-2; cdr3_aa: CASNSGGTGELFF; cdr3_nt: TGTGCCAGCAACTCAGGGGGAACCGGGGAGCTGTTTTTT
d_call: -; clone_size: -; v_call: TRBV24-1; j_call: TRBJ2-1; cdr3_aa: CATSDFRGSSYNEQFF; cdr3_nt: TGTGCCACCAGTGATTTCCGGGGTAGCTCCTACAATGAGCAGTTCTTC
d_call: -; clone_size: -; v_call: TRBV27; j_call: TRBJ1-5; cdr3_aa: CASSPVNQPQHF; cdr3_nt: TGTGCCAGCAGCCCCGTAAATCAGCCCCAGCATTTT
d_call: TRBD1; clone_size: -; v_call: TRBV15; j_call: TRBJ1-1; cdr3_aa: CATSRDRGDTEAFF; cdr3_nt: TGTGCCACCAGCAGAGACAGGGGGGACACTGAAGCTTTCTTT
d_call: TRBD2; clone_size: -; v_call: TRBV7-3; j_call: TRBJ2-7; cdr3_aa: CASSLTPSSGRRQEQYF; cdr3_nt: TGTGCCAGCAGCTTAACCCCCTCTAGCGGGAGAAGACAAGAGCAGTACTTC
d_call: TRBD1; clone_size: -; v_call: TRBV5-1; j_call: TRBJ1-1; cdr3_aa: CASSLAGGGEAFF; cdr3_nt: TGCGCCAGCAGCTTGGCAGGGGGCGGTGAAGCTTTCTTT
d_call: TRBD1; clone_size: -; v_call: TRBV6-5; j_call: TRBJ1-1; cdr3_aa: CASSYPRTGGAEAFF; cdr3_nt: TGTGCCAGCAGTTACCCCCGGACAGGGGGGGCTGAAGCTTTCTTT
d_call: -; clone_size: -; v_call: TRBV18; j_call: TRBJ1-4; cdr3_aa: CASSPIPTQVLGEKLFF; cdr3_nt: TGTGCCAGCTCACCAATCCCCACACAGGTCCTCGGAGAAAAACTGTTTTTT
d_call: TRBD1; clone_size: -; v_call: TRBV27; j_call: TRBJ1-1; cdr3_aa: CASGAGGLGAFF; cdr3_nt: TGTGCCAGCGGGGCAGGGGGCCTGGGGGCTTTCTTT
d_call: -; clone_size: -; v_call: TRBV6-4; j_call: TRBJ1-6; cdr3_aa: CASSEWQGRNSPLHF; cdr3_nt: TGTGCCAGCAGTGAGTGGCAGGGGAGAAATTCACCCCTCCACTTT
d_call: -; clone_size: -; v_call: TRBV5-1; j_call: TRBJ1-1; cdr3_aa: CASSQSTVPNTEAFF; cdr3_nt: TGCGCCAGCAGCCAGTCGACAGTACCGAACACTGAAGCTTTCTTT